These 14 T cell receptor delta chains came from one sample sequenced in a study of gamma-delta chains in newborns, infants, children. TCRdb reprocessed the reads using CATT. In the table there are over 5,500 delta-chain clones, roughly 12% of which are singletons. Material: blood. The receptors stem from a child who was a newborn, infant or young child, either healthy, febrile or measles-vaccinated (not recorded which).

CDR3 protein: CACDTAAGRTSWDTRQMFF. CDR3 DNA: TGTGCCTGTGACACCGCGGCGGGTCGAACATCCTGGGACACCCGACAGATGTTTTTC. V is TRDV2 and J is TRDJ3; D not resolved. No J segment appears in TCRdb, so it was assigned here by matching the sequence to germline. Germline V CDR1 and CDR2: GEAIGNYY, EKD. The V gene lost 0 bases and the J gene lost 1 base, with 15 bases spanning the gap. CDR3 length: 19 residues.

By share, this clone ranks as medium-sized. The same CDR3 also results from other DNA sequences found in this sample. The rearrangement joins TRDV2 to TRDJ3; 7 bases agree with TRDD3. The CDR3 length is 18 residues. The germline V gene encodes CDR1 GEAIGNYY and CDR2 EKD. Trimming took 1 base from V and 0 from J; bases not matched to a gene: 5. The chain's CDR3 is CACDTLGVSSWDTRQMFF. In DNA, the CDR3 is TGTGCCTGTGACACGCTGGGGGTTAGCTCCTGGGACACCCGACAGATGTTTTTC.

This clone is labeled medium-sized (0.01 to 0.1%). Other nucleotide sequences in the sample specify the same CDR3. This chain connects TRDV2 to TRDJ1; tentative D call: TRDD3 (5 bases). Germline values: CDR1 GEAIGNYY, CDR2 EKD. V lost 1 base and J 0 bases, leaving 8 bases between the germline ends. This CDR3 contains 14 residues. The CDR3 protein is CACDTAGYTDKLIF. The CDR3, as DNA: TGTGCCTGTGACACGGCTGGGTACACCGATAAACTCATCTTT.

This clone was detected a few times. The chain couples TRDV2 to TRDJ1; tentatively, D is TRDD3 (6 bases). This CDR3 region has 15 residues. Germline CDR1 GEAIGNYY, CDR2 EKD. Trimming removed 0 bases from V and 1 base from J, with 11 bases in between. The CDR3 DNA is TGTGCCTGTGACACCGTGGGGATCATCACCGATAAACTCATCTTT. This codes for CACDTVGIITDKLIF.

This clone is classed as medium-sized. This CDR3 is also generated by other DNA sequences in the sample. J is TRDJ2 and V is TRDV2; TRDD3 aligns across 8 bases. Germline V CDR1 and CDR2: GEAIGNYY, EKD. J lost 0 bases, V lost 0 bases, and 5 bases had no gene match. The CDR3 loop spans 17 amino acids. CDR3 in DNA: TGTGCCTGTGACACCTTGGGGGATTTCCCTTTGACAGCACAACTCTTCTTT. Its translation is CACDTLGDFPLTAQLFF.

With respect to this clone: It may be a read error: a sequence one base away is much more abundant. Other DNA sequences within the sample encode an identical CDR3. This chain links TRDV2 with TRDJ1; 9 bases match TRDD3. The CDR3 runs 17 residues. Germline CDR1 is GEAIGNYY and CDR2 is EKD. The V and J ends lost 3 bases and 1 base, in that order; junction bases with no gene match: 11. CDR3 DNA: TGTGCCTGTGACGGACTGGGGGACTCTGCCATCACCGATAAACTCATCTTT. The encoded protein is CACDGLGDSAITDKLIF.

This clone occurred once. Called V gene: TRDV2; the J gene was not called; the table's D call TRDD3 went unverified against the DNA. The germline gives CDR1 GEAIGNYY, CDR2 EKD. The CDR3 is 18 amino acids. CDR3 sequence reads: CACDPGRGETRDTDKIIF. CDR3 DNA sequence: TGTGCCTGTGACCCCGGAAGGGGGGAGACGAGAGACACCGATAAAATCATCTTT.

This clone turned up a few times. V is TRDV2 and J is TRDJ1; 11 nucleotides agree with TRDD3. V lost 3 bases to trimming and J lost 0 bases; unmatched junction nucleotides: 14. The CDR3 runs to 19 residues. Germline assignment: CDR1 GEAIGNYY and CDR2 EKD. Here the CDR3 DNA reads TGTGCCTGTGACCCCGTGGTACTGGGGGATAAGGGGTACACCGATAAACTCATCTTT. It specifies CACDPVVLGDKGYTDKLIF.

Regarding this clone: A read error may produce the germline difference seen at one junction end. The rearrangement uses TRDV2 and TRDJ3; 13 bases agree with TRDD3. The length of the CDR3 is 20 residues. Germline V gene lookup returns CDR1 GEAIGNYY and CDR2 EKD. For the CDR3, the DNA is TGTGCCTGTGGCACCGTACTGGGGGATACGCGGTCCTGGGACACCCGACAGATGTTTTTC. It is translated as CACGTVLGDTRSWDTRQMFF.

This clone has a handful of counts. The chain recombines TRDV2 with TRDJ3, with TRDD3 identical over 7 bases. This CDR3 has 18 amino acids. The germline V gene has CDR1 GEAIGNYY and CDR2 EKD. The V segment lost 3 bases and the J segment 0 bases; nucleotides outside the gene matches: 7. Here the CDR3 DNA reads TGTGCCTGTGACGATACTGGGGATAGCTCCTGGGACACCCGACAGATGTTTTTC. Its protein product is CACDDTGDSSWDTRQMFF.

Notes on this clone: At one end the junction does not follow the germline gene, possibly because of a read error. Other DNA sequences in the sample encode the same CDR3. The J gene is TRDJ1, the V gene TRDV2; 9 positions match TRDD3. This CDR3 region has 17 residues. In germline, CDR1 is GEAIGNYY, CDR2 EKD. DNA of the CDR3: TGCGCCTGTGACACTTGGGGGGATACAGGAGACACCGATAAACTCATCTTT. Translating gives CACDTWGDTGDTDKLIF.

Within the sample, this clone is medium-sized (0.01 to 0.1%). V is TRDV2 and J is TRDJ3; TRDD3 matches 12 bases. V dropped 0 bases and J dropped 0; count of bases not matched to a gene: 5. Germline V gene sequence: CDR1 GEAIGNYY, CDR2 EKD. The CDR3 contains 20 residues. The CDR3 reads CACDTAGGYASSWDTRQMFF. The CDR3 DNA reads as TGTGCCTGTGACACCGCTGGGGGATACGCCAGCTCCTGGGACACCCGACAGATGTTTTTC.

The V gene remains uncalled, whereas the J gene is TRDJ2; the table calls TRDD3, which could not be checked here. This CDR3 has 17 amino acids. For the CDR3, the DNA is TGTGCATGTGACTCTCTAGAACTGGGGGCACATCATTATAAACTCTTCTTT. Protein: CACDSLELGAHHYKLFF.

This clone came up a few times. The chain recombines TRDV2 with TRDJ3, with TRDD3 identical over 9 bases. Germline loops: CDR1 GEAIGNYY, CDR2 EKD. The CDR3 is 18 amino acids. V gave up 5 bases and J gave up 0 bases; unmatched junction bases: 7. Written as DNA, the CDR3 is TGTGCCTGTGCCACAGTGGGGGATAGCTCCTGGGACACCCGACAGATGTTTTTC. It codes for CACATVGDSSWDTRQMFF.